The T cell receptor beta chain described here comes from a study of beta chain features in type 1 diabetes. Study background: The patients were much like the healthy donors in age, gender and cell yields.

Notes on the study in general: There was a moderate but significant shortening of TCRB CDR3s in all four CD4+ subsets of Type 1 diabetes patients.

The authors reverse transcribed all of the isolated RNA, so sequencing captured expressed TCRB transcripts. The protocol was immunoSEQ multiplex PCR, while the TCRdb copy is restricted to in-frame clones and leaves out a portion. The sample carries about 27,000 clones, 45% to 65% recorded once. A word on this clone: The antigen remains undetermined.

The CDR3 is made up of 15 amino acids. The ends lost 2 bases at V and 3 bases at J; junction bases unmatched: 2. The germline CDR1 and CDR2 sequences are SGHNT and YYREEE (reference sequence). One heparinised draw of blood, averaging roughly 120 mL, came from each donor. A sort by CD45RO/CCR7/CD25/CD127/CD95/CD27 yielded CD4+ naive, central memory, regulatory and stem cell-like memory cells. Sequencing was carried out using Tregs from blood. The chain carries TRBV5-4 and TRBJ2-1; 10 bases map to TRBD2. This TCR was recovered from a woman between 18 and 30 years old with type 1 diabetes. For the CDR3, the DNA is TGTGCCAGCAGCTTAGCGGGAGGGTTCTACAATGAGCAGTTCTTC. Amino acids: CASSLAGGFYNEQFF.